This TCR beta chain came from a study of STAT5B mutations in CD4+ large granular lymphocyte leukemia. CDR3 length: 16 residues. The ends were cut back, 6 bases at V and 0 bases at J, with 15 bases in the middle. CDR1 is MNHEY and CDR2 is SVGAGI in the germline V gene. To note about this clone: The antigen is unknown.

Original analysis: A productive frequency of 2.59 x 10-5 was the lowest detectable. Clones were sequenced by immunoSEQ multiplex PCR, and TCRdb holds only the in-frame ones, with some missing. The V and J calls and clone size are taken from that table; D and trimming were inferred from the DNA. Altogether over 35,000 clones are present, 80% to 90% being singletons, with the ten largest covering 3% to 4.5%. Study-wide results and limits: CD4-sorted patient repertoires seemed more clonal than healthy CD4+ repertoires. Main leukemic clonotypes were patient-specific, but 25% appeared at low frequency elsewhere. Compared with healthy controls (2/35), patient top clones favored TRBV06 (8/27).

This receptor was obtained from a human donor in good health. V and J are TRBV6-5 and TRBJ1-3; a weak D match, TRBD1 (6 bases). Sequences were obtained from CD4+ T cells from blood buffy coats. The CDR3 loop is CASRYPRGDSGNTIYF. In DNA, the CDR3 is TGTGCCAGCAGATACCCCAGGGGAGACTCTGGAAACACCATATATTTT.